A selection of T cell receptor beta chains follows, all from one sample in a study of shared clonotypes between healthy human individuals. Libraries were prepared by immunoSEQ multiplex PCR; TCRdb keeps only in-frame clonotypes and omits some of them. The table includes 600,000 to 700,000 clones, 60% to 75% detected once. The sample taken for sequencing was memory CD4+ T cells sorted from blood. All receptors come from a woman in her 30s in good health. The CDR3 runs from the conserved cysteine through the conserved F or W. D genes are given only for firm matches. The size entry is marked missing in some rows and otherwise reads once, few, many or a size class.

v_call	j_call	clone_size	d_call	cdr3_nt	cdr3_aa
TRBV25-1	TRBJ1-3	-	-	TGTGCCAGCAGTGAATTTCGGCAGAGCTCTGGAAACACCATATATTTT	CASSEFRQSSGNTIYF
TRBV2	TRBJ2-5	-	-	TGTGCCAGAGCCCACCGGGGAGCCAGATCAGAGACCCAGTACTTC	CARAHRGARSETQYF
TRBV25-1	TRBJ1-2	many	TRBD1	TGTGCCAGCAGTGCCTACGACAGGGAGATGGAGGGCTACACCTTC	CASSAYDREMEGYTF
TRBV30	TRBJ2-5	-	-	TGTGCCTGGAGTAACTCGTACCAAGAGACCCAGTACTTC	CAWSNSYQETQYF
TRBV19	TRBJ2-1	-	-	TGTGCCAGTAACCCGGGGCCCTCCTACAATGAGCAGTTCTTC	CASNPGPSYNEQFF
TRBV5-1	TRBJ2-6	-	-	TGCGCCAGCAGCCCCGGACACCTAATGCCTTCTGGGGCCAACGTCCTGACTTTC	CASSPGHLMPSGANVLTF
TRBV4-2	TRBJ2-2	-	-	TGTGCCAGCAGCCCCTGGAAGGACACCGGGGAGCTGTTTTTT	CASSPWKDTGELFF
TRBV5-1	TRBJ2-2	many	TRBD1	TGCGCCAGCACCTGGGACAGGGCTGGTGCGGAGCTGTTTTTT	CASTWDRAGAELFF
TRBV6-1	TRBJ2-1	-	TRBD2	TGTGCCAGCAGACCCGGGACTAGCGGGAACGAGCAGTTCTTC	CASRPGTSGNEQFF
TRBV5-1	TRBJ2-1	-	-	TGCGCCAGCAGCCCCGGTCAGGAAGGTCACAATGAGCAGTTCTTC	CASSPGQEGHNEQFF
TRBV10-3	TRBJ2-3	-	-	TGTGCCATCAGTGCAAGGATGGTGGGAGTGAACACAGATACGCAGTATTTT	CAISARMVGVNTDTQYF
TRBV4-1	TRBJ1-1	-	-	TGCGCCAGCAGCCGGACAGCATTAGACACTGAAGCTTTCTTT	CASSRTALDTEAFF
TRBV18	TRBJ2-3	-	-	TGTGCCAGCTCACTACCCCTAGGGGGACGTACAGATACGCAGTATTTT	CASSLPLGGRTDTQYF
TRBV4-1	TRBJ1-2	-	-	TGCGCCAGCAGCCGTATTCACTTC	CASSRIHF
TRBV11-2	TRBJ2-1	once	TRBD1	TGTGCCAGCAGCTTAGATGCAGGGGGTGGCTACAATGAGCAGTTCTTC	CASSLDAGGGYNEQFF
TRBV2	TRBJ1-4	-	TRBD1	TGTGCCAGCAGGGTGGACAGGAATAATGAAAAACTGTTTTTT	CASRVDRNNEKLFF
TRBV18	TRBJ1-1	-	-	TGTGCCAGCTCAACCTCCATGGACAGGAACACTGAAGCTTTCTTT	CASSTSMDRNTEAFF
TRBV7-3	TRBJ2-7	-	TRBD1	TGTGCCAGCAGCTTTGGACAGGGCGAGCAGTACTTC	CASSFGQGEQYF
TRBV7-7	TRBJ2-1	-	-	TGTGCCAGCAGCCCTCGACAGGCTGGTGAGCAGTTCTTC	CASSPRQAGEQFF
TRBV19	TRBJ2-5	-	-	TGTGCCAGTAGTATGAGGCGACAGACTAAGGAGACCCAGTACTTC	CASSMRRQTKETQYF
TRBV29-1	TRBJ2-5	-	-	TGCAGCGTCCGACAGGATAGGGGTCGGAGCCAGTACTTC	CSVRQDRGRSQYF
TRBV6-1	TRBJ1-1	-	-	TGTGCCAGCAGTGGGGGACAATTGAACACTGAAGCTTTCTTT	CASSGGQLNTEAFF
TRBV28	TRBJ2-3	few	-	TGTGCCAGCACGCGGGCTGGGATCGATACGCAGTATTTT	CASTRAGIDTQYF
TRBV7-2	TRBJ2-2	few	TRBD2	TGTGCCAGCAGCTCCCAAGCGGGAGGGCCGGGCGGGGAGCTGTTTTTT	CASSSQAGGPGGELFF
TRBV4-1	TRBJ2-5	-	-	TGCGCCAGCAGCCAAGGGGAAAGCGGGCCGAGGGGAGAGACCCAGTACTTC	CASSQGESGPRGETQYF
TRBV7-9	TRBJ2-7	-	TRBD1	TGTGCCAGCAGCTTGTTTGGGACAGGGGGCTCCTACGAGCAGTACTTC	CASSLFGTGGSYEQYF
TRBV4-2	TRBJ2-1	-	-	TGTGCCAGCAGCCATACGACCAGTACTAATGAGCAGTTCTTC	CASSHTTSTNEQFF
TRBV6-5	TRBJ1-1	-	-	TGTGCCAGCAGTCGCCAGGAGGGCACTGAAGCTTTCTTT	CASSRQEGTEAFF
TRBV6-5	TRBJ2-5	once	-	TGTGCCAGCAGTCCAACAAGCACAGGGCGCGAGACCCAGTACTTC	CASSPTSTGRETQYF
TRBV5-1	TRBJ1-1	-	-	TGCGCCAGCAGCTTGGCAGGGTTCAACACTGAAGCTTTCTTT	CASSLAGFNTEAFF
TRBV7-8	TRBJ1-5	-	-	TGTGCCAGCAGCTTAGTAGGCGGTCTCGGGAGCAATCAGCCCCAGCATTTT	CASSLVGGLGSNQPQHF
TRBV6-1	TRBJ2-7	-	-	TGTGCCAGCAGTGAAGGGCCTCCGGGGGCCTACGAGCAGTACTTC	CASSEGPPGAYEQYF
TRBV7-2	TRBJ2-5	-	TRBD2	TGTGCCAGCAGCTCTTCTAGCCTAGCGGGGACAGAGACCCAGTACTTC	CASSSSSLAGTETQYF
TRBV5-6	TRBJ1-1	-	-	TGTGCCAGCAGCCTGTGGGGAGACGGTGAAGCTTTCTTT	CASSLWGDGEAFF
TRBV28	TRBJ1-3	-	-	TGTGCCAGCAGTTTCGACGTCCGCTCTGGAAACACCATATATTTT	CASSFDVRSGNTIYF
TRBV11-2	TRBJ2-7	-	-	TGTGCCAGCAGCACCCAGGGGTACGAGCAGTACTTC	CASSTQGYEQYF
TRBV6-1	TRBJ2-7	-	TRBD2	TGTGCTATCGGGGCCGCGGGAGGCACCTACGAGCAGTACTTC	CAIGAAGGTYEQYF
TRBV7-7	TRBJ2-5	-	-	TGTGCCAGCAGCCCTCAAGTGGGATCGCAAGAGACCCAGTACTTC	CASSPQVGSQETQYF
TRBV6-6	TRBJ2-7	-	TRBD2	TGTGCCAGCAGTCCGCGCAATAGCGGGAGCTACGAGCAGTACTTC	CASSPRNSGSYEQYF
TRBV30	TRBJ1-2	-	-	TGTGCCTGGACCTTGTTGGGGTCGGGAGTAGGCTACACCTTC	CAWTLLGSGVGYTF
TRBV5-1	TRBJ1-1	-	-	TGCGCCAGCAGCAGGCAGGAAAACACTGAAGCTTTCTTT	CASSRQENTEAFF
TRBV5-1	TRBJ1-2	-	-	TGCGCCAGCAGCCCTTTCCGGACCGGCGAGTATGGCTACACCTTC	CASSPFRTGEYGYTF
TRBV5-4	TRBJ1-2	-	-	TGTGCCAGCAGCCCCGGAGGGGCAGAGAGTAACTATGGCTACACCTTC	CASSPGGAESNYGYTF
TRBV28	TRBJ1-1	once	-	TGTGCCAGCAGCCGACTGTTGAACACTGAAGCTTTCTTT	CASSRLLNTEAFF
TRBV19	TRBJ2-1	-	-	TGTGCCAGTAGTATGAGGGAGGACTCCTACAATGAGCAGTTCTTC	CASSMREDSYNEQFF
TRBV19	TRBJ2-2	once	-	TGTGCCAGTACACCGGTGCGGGAGCTGTTTTTT	CASTPVRELFF
TRBV11-2	TRBJ2-1	-	-	TGTGCCAGCAGCCCCGAACTAGCTTACAATGAGCAGTTCTTC	CASSPELAYNEQFF
TRBV9	TRBJ2-3	few	TRBD2	TGTGCCAGCAGCCCACGGGAGGGTAATGTGGATACGCAGTATTTT	CASSPREGNVDTQYF
TRBV28	TRBJ1-2	few	-	TGTGCCAGCAGGAATCCCCGGGGTAGGCTTACCTATGGCTACACCTTC	CASRNPRGRLTYGYTF
TRBV7-9	TRBJ2-5	-	-	TGTGCCAGCAGCACCCGGCGGGGGCCCCACCCCCAAGAGACCCAGTACTTC	CASSTRRGPHPQETQYF
TRBV5-4	TRBJ2-7	-	-	TGTGCCAGCAGCTTAGGCAGGGGAGGGCCCTACGAGCAGTACTTC	CASSLGRGGPYEQYF
TRBV6-1	TRBJ1-5	-	-	TGTGCCAGCAGTGGGGTGGGGGGCAGCCAGCCCCAGCATTTT	CASSGVGGSQPQHF
TRBV5-1	TRBJ1-2	-	-	TGCGCCAGCAGCTTGGTAACGGGGACTTACTATGGCTACACCTTC	CASSLVTGTYYGYTF
TRBV11-1	TRBJ2-3	many	-	TGTGCCAGCAGCTTGCGGGTCCCAGGCACAGATACGCAGTATTTT	CASSLRVPGTDTQYF
TRBV5-4	TRBJ1-2	-	-	TGTGCCAGCAGCACCGCCGGGTTTGCCTATGGCTACACCTTC	CASSTAGFAYGYTF